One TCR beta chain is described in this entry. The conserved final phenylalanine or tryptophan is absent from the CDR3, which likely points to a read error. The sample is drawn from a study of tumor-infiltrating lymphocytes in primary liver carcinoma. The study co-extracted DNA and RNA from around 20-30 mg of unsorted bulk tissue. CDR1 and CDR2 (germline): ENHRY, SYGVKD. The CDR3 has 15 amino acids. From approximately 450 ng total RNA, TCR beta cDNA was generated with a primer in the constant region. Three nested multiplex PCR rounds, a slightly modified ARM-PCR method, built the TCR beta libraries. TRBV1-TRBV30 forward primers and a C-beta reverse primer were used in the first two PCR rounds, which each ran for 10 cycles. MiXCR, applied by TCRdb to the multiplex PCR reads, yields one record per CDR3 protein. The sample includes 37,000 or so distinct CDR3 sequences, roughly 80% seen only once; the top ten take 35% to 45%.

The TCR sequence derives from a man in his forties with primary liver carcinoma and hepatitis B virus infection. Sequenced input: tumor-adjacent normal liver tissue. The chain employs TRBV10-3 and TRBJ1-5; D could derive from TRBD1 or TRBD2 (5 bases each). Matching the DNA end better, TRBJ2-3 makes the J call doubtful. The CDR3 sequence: CAISEGQGRGRPQYS. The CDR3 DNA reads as TGTGCCATCAGTGAAGGTCAGGGCAGAGGGCGGCCCCAGTATTCT.